This note documents a single TCR beta chain sequence. Antigen specificity is unknown. Sequencing followed a ViraFEST assay step that expanded antigen-specific CD4+ T cells with viral peptide pools. Once cultured for roughly nine days, the cells underwent separation to obtain CD4+ T cells. PCR confirmed that the person was infected with SARS-CoV-2 between March and December 2020. The data stem from a study of vaccination effects on CD4 cells after COVID-19. Looking at the study overall: Sample collection from a couple of convalescent patients occurred 16 days and one week before vaccination.

The CDR3 runs to 13 residues. Deletions cut 6 bases from V and 1 base from J, with 10 bases between. Per germline, CDR1 MNHEY and CDR2 SVGAGI. The repertoire was sequenced with immunoSEQ multiplex PCR; TCRdb's copy has only in-frame clones and lacks some. This sample has tens of thousands of clones, with 60% to 80% found just once. V usage is TRBV6-5 and J usage is TRBJ2-7; D not resolved. The input for sequencing was CD4+ T cells from PBMCs cultured with SARS-CoV-2 spike peptides, taken before COVID-19 vaccination. This receptor was obtained from a human donor who had a prior SARS-CoV-2 infection. CDR3 amino acids: CASSKPGSYEQYF. The CDR3 DNA sequence: TGTGCCAGCAGCAAACCAGGTTCCTACGAGCAGTACTTC.